The clone carrying this T cell receptor beta chain was seen once. The data belong to a study of T cell changes during pregnancy in multiple sclerosis. The repertoire was sequenced with immunoSEQ multiplex PCR; TCRdb's copy has only in-frame clones and lacks some. The profile shows approximately 53,000 clones, around 90% of them singletons. The CDR3 has 13 amino acids. Losses at the gene ends were 5 bases for V and 8 bases for J; bases not matched to a gene: 5. Germline V gene data show CDR1 as MDHEN and CDR2 as SYDVKM. The source was CD4+ T cells from peripheral blood mononuclear cells, collected after pregnancy. V gene TRBV28 combines with J gene TRBJ1-2; TRBD1 aligns across 10 bases. The sequence was collected from a female donor in good health, enrolled as a control in a pregnancy study. CDR3 region: CASSPGQGGGYTF. CDR3 bases: TGTGCCAGCAGTCCAGGACAGGGGGGCGGCTACACCTTC.